The following is a T cell receptor beta chain sequence with its context. The CDR3 totals 16 residues. Germline CDR1 MNHEY, CDR2 SVGAGI. V shed 0 bases and J 8 bases; nucleotides not matched to a gene: 12. This specimen belongs to a study of coeliac disease. Turning to the study itself: Coeliac patients had newly diagnosed active disease, refractory type I disease, or gluten-free diet control.

Profiling relied on immunoSEQ multiplex PCR, and the TCRdb table lists in-frame clones only, not all of them. The sample shows 4,000 to 6,000 clones, under 65% of them seen only once. The origin of this receptor is a woman aged 70-85 years with celiac disease. V and J are TRBV6-5 and TRBJ1-2, with TRBD1 matching 7 bases. Sequencing used lamina propria lymphocytes from the gut. The CDR3 is CASSYSDDRVRRGYTF. The CDR3 coding sequence is TGTGCCAGCAGTTACTCCGACGACAGGGTACGACGAGGCTACACCTTC.